This is a list of T cell receptor beta chains from one sample in a study of blood T cells in healthy people across ages. MiXCR was run by TCRdb on the 5' RACE reads, yielding one entry per CDR3 protein. The repertoire consists of around 2 million distinct CDR3 sequences, with about 39% occurring once and the leading ten covering about 21%. The sequencing sample was made of blood. The receptors stem from a human donor in good health. CDR3s include the opening cysteine and the closing phenylalanine or tryptophan. The order of the fields is clone size, D gene, J gene, V gene, CDR3 DNA, CDR3 protein. D genes are given only for firm matches. Clone size appears in some rows only: once, few, many, or a class for an expanded clone.

>NA|TRBD1|TRBJ2-6|TRBV5-1
TGCGCCAGCAGCCCGATGAGGGACAGGGGGTCTGGGGCCAACGTCCTGACTTTC
CASSPMRDRGSGANVLTF
>NA|TRBD1|TRBJ2-7|TRBV7-2
TGTGCCAGCAGCTGGAAAGGGACAGGGGGCCAATTTACCTACGAGCAGTACTTC
CASSWKGTGGQFTYEQYF
>NA|TRBD2|TRBJ2-5|TRBV7-8
TGTGCCAGCAGCATGACTAGCACGGGACAAGAGACCCAGTACTTC
CASSMTSTGQETQYF
>NA|NA|TRBJ1-2|TRBV21-1
TGTGCCAGCAGCAAATCCCACAGGGCCCTTAAAGCTAACTATGGCTACACCTTC
CASSKSHRALKANYGYTF
>NA|NA|TRBJ2-5|TRBV6-6
TGTGCCAGCAGTTACGTCGGAGTACGGGGAGAGACCCAGTACTTC
CASSYVGVRGETQYF
>NA|NA|TRBJ2-2|TRBV13
TGTGCCAGCAGCTCAGGCCGCCAGACCATCAGGTGGGAGCTGTTTTTT
CASSSGRQTIRWELFF
>NA|NA|TRBJ2-4|TRBV15
TGTGCCACCAGCAGAGATCTCATAGCCAAAAACATTCAGTACTTC
CATSRDLIAKNIQYF
>few|NA|TRBJ2-7|TRBV6-2/TRBV6-3
TGTGCCAGCAGAGCCCGGGGCGCGCCAGGCTCCTACGAGCAGTACTTC
CASRARGAPGSYEQYF
>NA|TRBD1|TRBJ1-5|TRBV10-3
TGTGCCATCAGCAGGCAGGGGGTGTCTGGGCAGCCCCAGCATTTT
CAISRQGVSGQPQHF
>many|NA|TRBJ1-1|TRBV9
TGTGCCAGCAGCCCCCGGGCATTGAACACTGAAGCTTTCTTT
CASSPRALNTEAFF
>NA|NA|TRBJ1-1|TRBV29-1
TGCAGCGTTGAACCCCGAGGTGGCACTGAAGCTTTCTTT
CSVEPRGGTEAFF
>few|NA|TRBJ2-3|TRBV20-1
TGCAGTGCTAAAATAGGGGGCACAGATACGCAGTATTTT
CSAKIGGTDTQYF
>NA|NA|TRBJ1-1|TRBV7-2
TGTGCCAGCAGCCCGTTTTATGGGAACACTGAAGCTTTCTTT
CASSPFYGNTEAFF
>NA|NA|TRBJ2-1|TRBV20-1
TGCAGTGCTAGAGATCTAGTAGAGGGAAATGAGCAGTTCTTC
CSARDLVEGNEQFF
>NA|NA|TRBJ1-2|TRBV2
TGTGCCAGCAGAACAGACAACTATGGCTACACCTTC
CASRTDNYGYTF
>NA|TRBD1|TRBJ1-2|TRBV12-3/TRBV12-4
TGTGCCAGCAGTCACTCGTCCCGGGACAGAATCTCGGGCTACACCTTC
CASSHSSRDRISGYTF
>NA|TRBD2|TRBJ2-5|TRBV4-2
TGTGCCAGCAGACCGACTAGCGGGGGGCAAGAGACCCAGTACTTC
CASRPTSGGQETQYF
>few|NA|TRBJ1-2|TRBV2
TGTGCCAGCAGAGAACAGGTTAACTATGGCTACACCTTC
CASREQVNYGYTF
>few|NA|TRBJ2-4|TRBV4-1
TGCGCCAGCAGCCGAGGACTCCTAGCCAAAAACATTCAGTACTTC
CASSRGLLAKNIQYF
>NA|NA|TRBJ1-5|TRBV18
TGTGCCAGCTCTACCAGAGGAGTAGACAATCAGCCCCAGCATTTT
CASSTRGVDNQPQHF
>NA|TRBD1|TRBJ2-7|TRBV4-2
TGTGCCAGCAGCCAAGATGCAGGGGGTTGGAGACGGTTCTACGAGCAGTACTTC
CASSQDAGGWRRFYEQYF
>NA|TRBD2|TRBJ2-5|TRBV7-2
TGTGCCAGCAGCTTACCTAGCGGGGGAAAGGAGACCCAGTACTTC
CASSLPSGGKETQYF
>few|NA|TRBJ2-3|TRBV4-3
TGCGCCAGCAGCCAAGTACCCTACCAACTTAGCACAGATACGCAGTATTTT
CASSQVPYQLSTDTQYF
>few|NA|TRBJ1-1|TRBV6-2/TRBV6-3
TGTGCCAGCACCGACTACTACACTGAAGCTTTCTTT
CASTDYYTEAFF
>few|NA|TRBJ2-1|TRBV29-1
TGCAGCGCCGTGTCTGGCAGAAGGAATGAGCAGTTCTTC
CSAVSGRRNEQFF
>many|NA|TRBJ2-1|TRBV5-6
TGTGCCAGCAGCTTGATAATTCATGAGCAGTTCTTC
CASSLIIHEQFF
>NA|NA|TRBJ1-4|TRBV2
TGTGCCAGCCGACAGTTTTCTACTAATGAAAAACTGTTTTTT
CASRQFSTNEKLFF